A selection of T cell receptor beta chains follows, all from one sample in a study of blood T cell repertoires in COVID-19. The assay was immunoSEQ multiplex PCR, and TCRdb's table has in-frame clones only and misses some. The sample records approximately 260,000 clones, 86% being singletons. Sequenced material: peripheral blood. Receptors were obtained from a man between 18 and 29 years old with active or convalescent COVID-19. Both conserved end residues are part of each CDR3. Fields, in order: J gene, clone size, D gene, V gene, CDR3 protein, CDR3 DNA. D genes are given only for firm matches. The size field is filled for only some rows; it gives once, few, many or a size class.

TRBJ1-5 - TRBD1 TRBV19 CASSISTGSQPQHF TGTGCCAGTAGTATATCGACAGGGAGTCAGCCCCAGCATTTT
TRBJ2-2 - - TRBV5-1 CASSSERLGSGELFF TGCGCCAGCAGCTCGGAGAGATTAGGATCCGGGGAGCTGTTTTTT
TRBJ2-2 few TRBD1 TRBV10-2 CASRDRGLDTGELFF TGCGCCAGCAGAGACAGGGGGTTGGACACCGGGGAGCTGTTTTTT
TRBJ2-2 once - TRBV14 CASSQVGGASTGELFF TGTGCCAGCAGCCAAGTAGGGGGAGCGAGCACCGGGGAGCTGTTTTTT
TRBJ1-1 once TRBD1 TRBV12-5 CASGLSTGGTEAFF TGTGCTAGTGGTCTTTCGACAGGGGGCACTGAAGCTTTCTTT
TRBJ1-5 - - TRBV12-3/TRBV12-4 CASRRLSNQPQHF TGTGCCAGCAGGAGGCTTAGCAATCAGCCCCAGCATTTT
TRBJ1-1 - TRBD1 TRBV4-3 CASSRDSGLAFF TGCGCCAGCAGCCGGGACAGTGGTCTAGCTTTCTTT
TRBJ1-2 - - TRBV11-2 CASSPEVAAFPYGYTF TGTGCCAGCAGCCCCGAAGTGGCCGCATTCCCCTATGGCTACACCTTC
TRBJ2-5 few TRBD2 TRBV5-1 CASRFTAGLAGQETQYF TGCGCCAGCAGGTTCACCGCGGGACTAGCGGGACAAGAGACCCAGTACTTC
TRBJ2-5 - TRBD1 TRBV19 CASRGGEETQYF TGTGCCAGTAGAGGGGGCGAAGAGACCCAGTACTTC
TRBJ1-3 - - TRBV18 CASSRSRGEDTIYF TGTGCCAGCTCACGGTCGCGGGGGGAGGACACCATATATTTT
TRBJ1-1 - - TRBV30 CAWSFPGIGTEAFF TGTGCCTGGAGTTTCCCGGGGATAGGGACTGAAGCTTTCTTT
TRBJ2-7 - - TRBV7-9 CASSLGAGSYEQYF TGTGCCAGCAGCTTAGGGGCGGGCTCCTACGAGCAGTACTTC
TRBJ1-6 - - TRBV4-3 CASSQDWAGNNSPLHF TGCGCCAGCAGCCAAGATTGGGCAGGGAACAATTCACCCCTCCACTTT
TRBJ2-3 - TRBD2 TRBV7-9 CASSLTSGGTDTQYF TGTGCCAGCAGCTTAACTAGCGGGGGCACAGATACGCAGTATTTT